This is a list of T cell receptor beta chains from one sample in a study of blood T cell repertoires in COVID-19. Using immunoSEQ multiplex PCR, the repertoire was profiled, and TCRdb retains in-frame clones only, with some absent. The table has some 89,000 clones, around 80% seen once. Sequenced sample: peripheral blood. The receptors here all came from a woman of 80 years or more with acute or convalescent COVID-19. Each CDR3 is given with its conserved first and last residue. The D gene is left open where the match is weak. Size is stated for part of the rows, as once, few or many counts, or as a class when the clone is expanded.

>TRBD1|TRBV6-5|.|TRBJ2-7
TGTGCCAGCTGGACAGGGACCGATCTGACCTACGAGCAGTACTTC
CASWTGTDLTYEQYF
>.|TRBV4-2|few|TRBJ2-2
TGTGCCAGCAGCCAAGGCCAGGGGATGAGGGGGGAGCTGTTTTTT
CASSQGQGMRGELFF
>.|TRBV5-1|.|TRBJ2-3
TGCGCCAGCAGCGCCCTAGCCGGCACAGATACGCAGTATTTT
CASSALAGTDTQYF
>TRBD2|TRBV2|.|TRBJ2-7
TGTGCCAGCAGTGATTGGACTAGCGGGGAATTCTCCTACGAGCAGTACTTC
CASSDWTSGEFSYEQYF
>TRBD1|TRBV28|.|TRBJ2-5
TGTGCCAGCAGCCCCCGAGCGGCACAGGGGGCTAGGGAGACCCAGTACTTC
CASSPRAAQGARETQYF
>TRBD1|TRBV5-1|.|TRBJ2-5
TGCGCCAGCAGCTTGCAAGGACAGGGGTCTCAAGAGACCCAGTACTTC
CASSLQGQGSQETQYF
>.|TRBV2|.|TRBJ2-3
TGTGCCAGCAGCCGGGGCACAGATACGCAGTATTTT
CASSRGTDTQYF
>TRBD2|TRBV3-1/TRBV3-2|.|TRBJ2-5
TGTGCCAGCAGCCAAGAGGTAGCGGGGGGTCAAGAGACCCAGTACTTC
CASSQEVAGGQETQYF
>TRBD2|TRBV3-1/TRBV3-2|.|TRBJ2-7
TGTGCCAGCAGCCAAGATGGACTAGTCTACGAGCAGTACTTC
CASSQDGLVYEQYF
>TRBD1|TRBV27|once|TRBJ2-6
TGTGCCAGCAGCTCAGGGGGCGCGGGGGCCAACGTCCTGACTTTC
CASSSGGAGANVLTF
>TRBD1|TRBV18|.|TRBJ2-5
TGTGCCAGCTCACCACGAGGGACAGGTCAAGAGACCCAGTACTTC
CASSPRGTGQETQYF
>.|TRBV24-1|few|TRBJ2-3
TGTGCCACCAGTGATTCCGGGACATCAGACACAGATACGCAGTATTTT
CATSDSGTSDTDTQYF
>TRBD2|TRBV5-8|.|TRBJ2-5
TGTGCCAGCAGCTCACCGGGACTAGCGGGGAACCCCCGAGAGACCCAGTACTTC
CASSSPGLAGNPRETQYF
>.|TRBV13|.|TRBJ1-3
TGTGCCAGCAGCTTAGGCAGTAACTCTGGAAACACCATATATTTT
CASSLGSNSGNTIYF
>.|TRBV6-6|once|TRBJ1-4
TGTGCCAGCAACCCGACAGGCCCCTCAACTAATGAAAAACTGTTTTTT
CASNPTGPSTNEKLFF
>TRBD2|TRBV5-1|few|TRBJ2-7
TGCGCCAGCAGCTTTGTTAGCGGGTCGTCCTACGAGCAGTACTTC
CASSFVSGSSYEQYF
>TRBD2|TRBV5-1|.|TRBJ2-2
TGCGCCAGCAGCTCGCCGGGACTAGGAGGCCCGAACACCGGGGAGCTGTTTTTT
CASSSPGLGGPNTGELFF
>.|TRBV24-1|.|TRBJ1-1
TGTGCCACCAGTGGTTACAAGAACACTGAAGCTTTCTTT
CATSGYKNTEAFF
>.|TRBV3-1/TRBV3-2|.|TRBJ1-2
TGTGCCAGCAGCCAGGCGACAGGATCCTATGGCTACACCTTC
CASSQATGSYGYTF
>TRBD1|TRBV23-1|.|TRBJ1-4
TGCGCCAGCAGGGGGACAGAAGGTAGGGAAAAACTGTTTTTT
CASRGTEGREKLFF
>TRBD2|TRBV7-8|.|TRBJ2-3
TGTGCCAGCAGCCCGGGCGCCCTAGCGGGGAGCACAGATACGCAGTATTTT
CASSPGALAGSTDTQYF
>TRBD1|TRBV9|few|TRBJ1-4
TGTGCCAGCAGCCAGGGGGTCACTAATGAAAAACTGTTTTTT
CASSQGVTNEKLFF
>TRBD1|TRBV9|.|TRBJ2-5
TGTGCCAGCAGCGTAACCGGACAGGGGGAGACCCAGTACTTC
CASSVTGQGETQYF
>.|TRBV21-1|.|TRBJ1-5
TGTGCCAGCAGCAAAGCTGGGGTAGACAGTATACTTGTCTATCAGCCCCAGCATTTT
CASSKAGVDSILVYQPQHF
>TRBD1|TRBV29-1|.|TRBJ2-2
TGCAGCGTTGCCCTTTACCGGGACAGGGGGCGGGATGGCACCGGGGAGCTGGGGGAGCTGTTTTTT
CSVALYRDRGRDGTGELGELFF
>.|TRBV20-1|once|TRBJ1-4
TGCAGTGCTAGTTATGATGAAAAACTGTTTTTT
CSASYDEKLFF
>.|TRBV10-3|.|TRBJ1-1
TGTGCCATCAGTGAAGGGGCAGGGTCGAACACTGAAGCTTTCTTT
CAISEGAGSNTEAFF
>.|TRBV29-1|few|TRBJ1-1
TGCAGCGTTGATGGGCAGCACACTGAAGCTTTCTTT
CSVDGQHTEAFF
>.|TRBV18|.|TRBJ2-1
TGTGCCAGCTCACCACGGCTAGCGCAACACAATGAGCAGTTCTTC
CASSPRLAQHNEQFF
>.|TRBV21-1|once|TRBJ2-1
TGTGCCAGCAGCAAAGGGCCGACCCGGCGACGGGACAGGGGATACAATGAGCAGTTCTTC
CASSKGPTRRRDRGYNEQFF
>TRBD2|TRBV2|.|TRBJ2-1
TGTGCCAGCAGTCGCGGGACTAGCGGGACCTCAACCCAGTTCTTC
CASSRGTSGTSTQFF
>.|TRBV11-1|.|TRBJ2-7
TGTGCCAGCAGACGCACCCGGGGAGTTATCGACGAGCAGTACTTC
CASRRTRGVIDEQYF
>TRBD1|TRBV15|once|TRBJ2-3
TGTGCCGCCTCGACAGGGGGGACAGATACGCAGTATTTT
CAASTGGTDTQYF
>.|TRBV3-1/TRBV3-2|.|TRBJ2-7
TGTGCCAGCAGCCGGACCTCGGGGGGCCCGGAGCAGTACTTC
CASSRTSGGPEQYF
>TRBD2|TRBV10-3|.|TRBJ2-1
TGTGCCATCAGTGAAGGGGGACTAGCGGGAGTTTCCTCCTACAATGAGCAGTTCTTC
CAISEGGLAGVSSYNEQFF
>TRBD1|TRBV7-9|.|TRBJ2-1
TGTGCCAGCAGCTTAGCCCGGGACAGTACCTACAATGAGCAGTTCTTC
CASSLARDSTYNEQFF
>.|TRBV24-1|.|TRBJ2-1
TGTGCCACCAGTGGTGCCCTGGGGAGCTCCTACAATGAGCAGTTCTTC
CATSGALGSSYNEQFF
>.|TRBV6-4|.|TRBJ1-6
TGTGCCAGCAGTGACGGGGAGGACCTGAGCTCCTATAATTCACCCCTCCACTTT
CASSDGEDLSSYNSPLHF